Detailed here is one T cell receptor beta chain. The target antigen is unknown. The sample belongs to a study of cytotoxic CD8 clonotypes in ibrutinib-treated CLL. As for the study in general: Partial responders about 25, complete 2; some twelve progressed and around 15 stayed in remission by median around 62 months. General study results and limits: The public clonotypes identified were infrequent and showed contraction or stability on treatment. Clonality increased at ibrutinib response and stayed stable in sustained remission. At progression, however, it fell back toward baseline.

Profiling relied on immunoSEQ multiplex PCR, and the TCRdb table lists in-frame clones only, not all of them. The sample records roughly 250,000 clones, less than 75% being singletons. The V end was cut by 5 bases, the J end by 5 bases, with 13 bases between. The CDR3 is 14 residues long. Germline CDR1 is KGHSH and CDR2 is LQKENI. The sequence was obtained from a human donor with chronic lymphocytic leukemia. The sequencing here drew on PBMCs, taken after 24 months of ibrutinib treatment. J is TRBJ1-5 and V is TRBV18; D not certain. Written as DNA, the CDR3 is TGTGCCAGCTCAACGGGCCTAGGGTATCAGCCCCAGCATTTT. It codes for CASSTGLGYQPQHF.